This TCR beta chain was recorded in a study of CD8 T cells in ankylosing spondylitis. Study results and caveats: Some motif variants had been reported before (in reactive arthritis synovial fluid and blood). Significantly higher representation of disease-linked clones was reported for matched ankylosing spondylitis synovial fluid.

Comment on this clonotype: What it binds is not known.

TCRdb re-derived calls from the 5' RACE reads in MiXCR, one entry per CDR3 protein. The data contain 250,000 to 350,000 distinct CDR3 sequences, less than 25% of them singletons. The V gene's germline CDR1 is MNHNS and CDR2 SASEGT. J gave up 7 bases and V 7 bases, and 9 bases lay outside the gene matches. The CDR3 has 15 residues. V usage is TRBV6-1 and J usage is TRBJ2-2; TRBD2 aligns across 10 bases. Material: blood, either unsorted or a sorted T cell fraction (not recorded which). The receptor's source is a female donor with ankylosing spondylitis or in good health (not recorded which). CDR3: CASTGLAGVGGELFF. CDR3 sequence (DNA): TGTGCCAGCACTGGGCTAGCGGGAGTAGGCGGGGAGCTGTTTTTT.